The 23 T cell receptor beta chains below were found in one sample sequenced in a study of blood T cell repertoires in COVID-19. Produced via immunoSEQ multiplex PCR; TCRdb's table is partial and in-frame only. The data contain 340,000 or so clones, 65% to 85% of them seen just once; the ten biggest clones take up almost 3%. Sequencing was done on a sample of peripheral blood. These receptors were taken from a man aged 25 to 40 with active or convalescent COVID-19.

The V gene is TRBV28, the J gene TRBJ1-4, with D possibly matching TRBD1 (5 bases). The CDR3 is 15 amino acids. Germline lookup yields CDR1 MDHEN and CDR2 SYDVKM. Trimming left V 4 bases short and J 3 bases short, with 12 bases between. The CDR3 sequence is CASSSPGLANEKLFF. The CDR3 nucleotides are TGTGCCAGCAGTTCACCAGGGTTGGCTAATGAAAAACTGTTTTTT.

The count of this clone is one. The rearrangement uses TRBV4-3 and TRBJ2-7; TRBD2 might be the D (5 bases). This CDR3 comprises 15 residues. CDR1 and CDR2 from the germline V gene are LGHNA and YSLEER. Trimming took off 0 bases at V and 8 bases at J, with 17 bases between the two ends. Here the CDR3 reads CASSQDPGLLVQQYF. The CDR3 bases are TGCGCCAGCAGCCAAGACCCTGGACTGCTCGTCCAGCAGTACTTC.

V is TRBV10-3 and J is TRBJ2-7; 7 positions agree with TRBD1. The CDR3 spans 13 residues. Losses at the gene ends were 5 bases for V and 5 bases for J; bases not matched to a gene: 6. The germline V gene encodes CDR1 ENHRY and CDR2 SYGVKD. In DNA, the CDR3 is TGTGCCATCAGTCTAGACAGGGCCAACGAGCAGTACTTC. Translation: CAISLDRANEQYF.

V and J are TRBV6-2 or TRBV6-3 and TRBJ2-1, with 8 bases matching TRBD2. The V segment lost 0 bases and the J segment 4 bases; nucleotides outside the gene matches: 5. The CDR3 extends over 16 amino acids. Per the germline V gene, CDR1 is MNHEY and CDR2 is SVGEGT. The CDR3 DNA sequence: TGTGCCAGCAGTTACTCTCCGCTAGCGGGTTACAATGAGCAGTTCTTC. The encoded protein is CASSYSPLAGYNEQFF.

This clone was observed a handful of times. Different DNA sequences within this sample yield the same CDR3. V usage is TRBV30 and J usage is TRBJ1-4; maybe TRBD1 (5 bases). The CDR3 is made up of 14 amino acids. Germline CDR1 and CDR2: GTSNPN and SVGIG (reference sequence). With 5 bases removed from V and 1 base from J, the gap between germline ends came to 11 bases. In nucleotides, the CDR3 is TGTGCCTGGTCTTGGGGGGGAACTAATGAAAAACTGTTTTTT. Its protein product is CAWSWGGTNEKLFF.

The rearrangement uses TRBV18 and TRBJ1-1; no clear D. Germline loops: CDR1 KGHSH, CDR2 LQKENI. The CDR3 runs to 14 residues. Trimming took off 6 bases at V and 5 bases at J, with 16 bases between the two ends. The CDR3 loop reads CASSPPSAGTEAFF. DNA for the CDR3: TGTGCCAGCTCCCCGCCGTCGGCGGGGACTGAAGCTTTCTTT.

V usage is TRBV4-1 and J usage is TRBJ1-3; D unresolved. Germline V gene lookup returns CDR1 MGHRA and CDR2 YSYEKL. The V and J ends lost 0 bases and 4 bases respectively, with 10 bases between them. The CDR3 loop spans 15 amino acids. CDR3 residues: CASSQDGGAGNTIYF. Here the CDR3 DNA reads TGCGCCAGCAGCCAAGATGGAGGAGCAGGAAACACCATATATTTT.

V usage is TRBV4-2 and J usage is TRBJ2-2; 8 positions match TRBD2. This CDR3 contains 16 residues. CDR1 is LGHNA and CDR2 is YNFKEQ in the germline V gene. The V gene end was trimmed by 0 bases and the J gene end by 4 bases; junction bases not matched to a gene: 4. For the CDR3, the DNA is TGTGCCAGCAGCCAAGAACTAGCGGTGGGCACCGGGGAGCTGTTTTTT. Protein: CASSQELAVGTGELFF.

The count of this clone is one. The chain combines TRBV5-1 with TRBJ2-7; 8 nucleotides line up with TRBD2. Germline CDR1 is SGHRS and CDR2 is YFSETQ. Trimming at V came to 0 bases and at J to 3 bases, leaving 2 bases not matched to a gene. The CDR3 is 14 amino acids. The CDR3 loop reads CASSLGTSFYEQYF. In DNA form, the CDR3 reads TGCGCCAGCAGCTTGGGGACTAGCTTCTACGAGCAGTACTTC.

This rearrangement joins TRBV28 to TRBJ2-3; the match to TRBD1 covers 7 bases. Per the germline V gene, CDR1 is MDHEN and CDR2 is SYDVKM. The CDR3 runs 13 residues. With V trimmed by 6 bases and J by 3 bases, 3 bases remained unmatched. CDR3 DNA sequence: TGTGCCAGCAGGAGGGGGCTGACAGATACGCAGTATTTT. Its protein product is CASRRGLTDTQYF.

CDR3 in DNA: TGTGCCAGCAGCCTCGGACAGGGTCAAGAGACCCAGTACTTC. It is translated as CASSLGQGQETQYF. The rearrangement joins TRBV3-1 (or the pseudogene TRBV3-2) to TRBJ2-5; TRBD1 matches at 8 bases. The germline V gene has CDR1 LGHDT and CDR2 YNNKEL (reference sequence). The CDR3 is made up of 14 amino acids. After removal of 4 bases from V and 2 bases from J, the junction contained 3 bases not matched to a gene.

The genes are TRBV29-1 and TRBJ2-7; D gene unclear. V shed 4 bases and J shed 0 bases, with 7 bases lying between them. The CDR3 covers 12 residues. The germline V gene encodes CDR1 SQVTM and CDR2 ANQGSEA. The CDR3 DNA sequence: TGCAGCGTTGTTTCGGGCTCCTACGAGCAGTACTTC. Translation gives CSVVSGSYEQYF.

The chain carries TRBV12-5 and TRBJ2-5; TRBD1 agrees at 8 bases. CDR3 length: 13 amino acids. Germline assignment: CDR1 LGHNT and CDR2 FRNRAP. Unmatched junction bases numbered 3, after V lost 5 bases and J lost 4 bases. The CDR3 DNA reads TGTGCTAGTGGTCGACAGGGGTCAGAGACCCAGTACTTC. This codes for CASGRQGSETQYF.

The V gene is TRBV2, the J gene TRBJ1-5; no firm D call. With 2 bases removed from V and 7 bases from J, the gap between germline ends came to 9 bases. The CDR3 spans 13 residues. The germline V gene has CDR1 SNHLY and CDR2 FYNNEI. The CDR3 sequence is CASSEQRGQPQHF. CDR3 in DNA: TGTGCCAGCAGTGAACAAAGAGGACAGCCCCAGCATTTT.

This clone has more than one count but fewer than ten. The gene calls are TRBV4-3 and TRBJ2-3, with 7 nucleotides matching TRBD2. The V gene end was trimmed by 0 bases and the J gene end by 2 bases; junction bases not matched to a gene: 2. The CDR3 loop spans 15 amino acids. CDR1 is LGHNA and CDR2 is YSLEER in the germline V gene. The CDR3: CASSQEAGVTDTQYF. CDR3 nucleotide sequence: TGCGCCAGCAGCCAAGAGGCGGGGGTCACAGATACGCAGTATTTT.

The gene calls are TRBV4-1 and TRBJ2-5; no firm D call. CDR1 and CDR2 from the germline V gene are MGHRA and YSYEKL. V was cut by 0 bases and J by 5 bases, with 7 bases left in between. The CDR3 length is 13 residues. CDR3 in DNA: TGCGCCAGCAGCCAAGATTCGCGGGAGACCCAGTACTTC. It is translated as CASSQDSRETQYF.

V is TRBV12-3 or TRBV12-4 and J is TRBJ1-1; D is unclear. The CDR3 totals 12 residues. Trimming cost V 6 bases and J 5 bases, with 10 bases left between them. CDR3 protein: CASRLGFTEAFF. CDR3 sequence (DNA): TGTGCCAGCAGGCTCGGGTTTACTGAAGCTTTCTTT.

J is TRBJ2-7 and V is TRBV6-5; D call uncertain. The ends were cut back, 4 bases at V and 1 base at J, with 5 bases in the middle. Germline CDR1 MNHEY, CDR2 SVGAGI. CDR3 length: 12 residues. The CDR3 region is CASSLRSYEQYF. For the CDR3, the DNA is TGTGCCAGCAGTTTGCGGTCCTACGAGCAGTACTTC.

This chain's CDR3 is CASTSSGLPGKANYGYTF. The CDR3 DNA sequence: TGCGCCAGCACCTCTTCCGGATTGCCGGGTAAAGCTAACTATGGCTACACCTTC. V and J are TRBV5-1 and TRBJ1-2; unclear D gene. The CDR3 runs to 18 residues. Trimming took off 6 bases at V and 0 bases at J, with 24 bases between the two ends. Per the germline V gene, CDR1 is SGHRS and CDR2 is YFSETQ.

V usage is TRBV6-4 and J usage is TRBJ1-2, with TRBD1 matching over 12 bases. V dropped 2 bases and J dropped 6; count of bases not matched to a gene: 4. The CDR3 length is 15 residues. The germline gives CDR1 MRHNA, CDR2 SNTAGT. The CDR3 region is CASSDGTGGADGYTF. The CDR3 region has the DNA TGTGCCAGCAGTGACGGGACAGGGGGCGCGGATGGCTACACCTTC.

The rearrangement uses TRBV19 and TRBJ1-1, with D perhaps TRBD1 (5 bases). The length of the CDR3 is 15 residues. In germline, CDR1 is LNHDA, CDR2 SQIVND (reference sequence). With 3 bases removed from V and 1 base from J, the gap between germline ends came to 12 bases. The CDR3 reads CASSILREGNTEAFF. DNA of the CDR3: TGTGCCAGTAGTATCCTCAGGGAGGGGAACACTGAAGCTTTCTTT.

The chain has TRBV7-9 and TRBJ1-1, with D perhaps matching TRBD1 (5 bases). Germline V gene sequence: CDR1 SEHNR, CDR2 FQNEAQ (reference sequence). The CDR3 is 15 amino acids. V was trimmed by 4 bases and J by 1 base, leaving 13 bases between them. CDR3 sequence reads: CASSSSRGGNTEAFF. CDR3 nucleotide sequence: TGTGCCAGCAGCTCCTCCCGGGGGGGGAACACTGAAGCTTTCTTT.

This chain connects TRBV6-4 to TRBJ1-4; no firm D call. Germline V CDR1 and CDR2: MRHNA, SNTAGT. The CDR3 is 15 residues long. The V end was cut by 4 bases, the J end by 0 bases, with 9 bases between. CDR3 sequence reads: CASSVAASTNEKLFF. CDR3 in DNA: TGTGCCAGCAGTGTGGCGGCATCAACTAATGAAAAACTGTTTTTT.